Each of the 2 T cell receptor beta chains below was sequenced from the same sample in a study of blood T cell repertoires in COVID-19. Some clones are missing from TCRdb's copy, which holds only in-frame ones; the method was immunoSEQ multiplex PCR. In the table there are 250,000 to 300,000 clones, about 89% of which are singletons. Sequencing used peripheral blood. The receptors stem from a woman aged 55-70 years with acute or convalescent COVID-19.

Details on this clone: Other DNA sequences in this sample translate to the same CDR3. The chain combines TRBV9 with TRBJ1-5, with 9 bases lining up with TRBD1. Trimming took 4 bases from V and 2 from J; bases not matched to a gene: 4. Germline CDR1 reads SGDLS; CDR2 reads YYNGEE. CDR3 length: 15 amino acids. For the CDR3, the DNA is TGTGCCAGCAGCCTGGGACAGGGAGGCAATCAGCCCCAGCATTTT. It is translated as CASSLGQGGNQPQHF. The entire variable domain, with the rest obtained from reference TRBV9 and TRBJ1-5, is as follows: DSGVTQTPKHLITATGQRVTLRCSPRSGDLSVYWYQQSLDQGLQFLIQYYNGEERAKGNILERFSAQQFPDLHSELNLSSLELGDSALYFCASSLGQGGNQPQHFGDGTRLSIL.

The chain couples TRBV7-9 to TRBJ2-7, with 10 nucleotides matching TRBD2. The CDR3 is made up of 15 amino acids. The germline gives CDR1 SEHNR, CDR2 FQNEAQ (reference sequence). V lost 5 bases, J lost 5 bases, and 9 bases stayed unmatched. The CDR3 bases are TGTGCCAGCAGCCGTCTTAGCGGGGGGCAGAACGAGCAGTACTTC. Amino acids: CASSRLSGGQNEQYF. The full variable domain, in which reference TRBV7-9 and TRBJ2-7 provide the parts outside the CDR3, is DTGVSQNPRHKITKRGQNVTFRCDPISEHNRLYWYRQTLGQGPEFLTYFQNEAQLEKSRLLSDRFSAERPKGSFSTLEIQRTEQGDSAMYLCASSRLSGGQNEQYFGPGTRLTVT.